Presented here are 20 T cell receptor beta chains from one specimen sequenced in a study of shared T cell receptors in the human thymus. Measured with immunoSEQ multiplex PCR; TCRdb has only the in-frame clones, and not every one. The table lists roughly 660,000 clones, more than 75% of them singletons, with 0.01% in the top ten. This sample also appeared in a second study, on human thymus T cells.

Sequencing used thymocytes. Receptor source: a boy under two years old with a congenital heart defect.

J is TRBJ2-7 and V is TRBV4-1; possibly TRBD2 for D (6 bases). Germline V gene data show CDR1 as MGHRA and CDR2 as YSYEKL. The ends were cut back, 1 base at V and 3 bases at J, with 10 bases in the middle. This CDR3 spans 14 amino acids. CDR3 amino acids: CASSQGEDLYEQYF. The CDR3 DNA reads TGCGCCAGCAGCCAAGGGGAGGACCTCTACGAGCAGTACTTC.

The gene calls are TRBV6-1 and TRBJ2-7; 7 bases align to TRBD2. CDR1 MNHNS and CDR2 SASEGT come from the germline V gene. The CDR3 spans 15 residues. V dropped 8 bases and J dropped 2; count of bases not matched to a gene: 12. The CDR3 DNA is TGTGCCAGCTCCCAGGGTAGCGGGCAACCCTACGAGCAGTACTTC. As protein: CASSQGSGQPYEQYF.

The V gene is TRBV2, the J gene TRBJ2-5, with 11 bases fitting TRBD2. V was clipped by 0 bases and J by 4 bases; unmatched bases: 4. The CDR3 runs 16 residues. Per the germline V gene, CDR1 is SNHLY and CDR2 is FYNNEI. CDR3 in amino acids: CASSEALAGGAETQYF. CDR3 DNA sequence: TGTGCCAGCAGTGAAGCCTTAGCGGGAGGGGCAGAGACCCAGTACTTC.

This chain joins TRBV5-1 and TRBJ2-2; no clear D. Trimming removed 1 base at V and 0 bases at J, with 7 bases between. The CDR3 spans 15 residues. Per the germline V gene, CDR1 is SGHRS and CDR2 is YFSETQ. The CDR3 loop is CASSLSSSNTGELFF. The CDR3 DNA follows: TGCGCCAGCAGCTTGTCTAGTTCGAACACCGGGGAGCTGTTTTTT.

V is TRBV5-1 and J is TRBJ2-5, with TRBD2 matching 8 bases. V shed 7 bases and J 2 bases; nucleotides not matched to a gene: 13. This CDR3 spans 16 amino acids. Germline loops: CDR1 SGHRS, CDR2 YFSETQ. The CDR3 bases are TGCGCCAGCGCGGGGCAGCGGGGGAACCCGCAAGAGACCCAGTACTTC. Protein product: CASAGQRGNPQETQYF.

The chain has TRBV18 and TRBJ2-1, with TRBD2 matching 8 bases. Unmatched junction bases numbered 6, after V lost 5 bases and J lost 0 bases. This CDR3 comprises 16 residues. CDR1 KGHSH and CDR2 LQKENI come from the germline V gene. The CDR3 loop reads CASSTPLAGSYNEQFF. CDR3 bases: TGTGCCAGCTCAACGCCCCTAGCGGGCTCCTACAATGAGCAGTTCTTC. Supplemented by reference TRBV18 and TRBJ2-1, the full variable domain reads NAGVMQNPRHLVRRRGQEARLRCSPMKGHSHVYWYRQLPEEGLKFMVYLQKENIIDESGMPKERFSAEFPKEGPSILRIQQVVRGDSAAYFCASSTPLAGSYNEQFFGPGTRLTVL.

The chain links TRBV21-1 to TRBJ2-7; TRBD2 was called by the table and not checked on the DNA. TRBV21-1 is a known pseudogene. This CDR3 has 10 amino acids. For the CDR3, the DNA is TGTGCCAGCAGCATAGACGAGCAGTACTTC. Translation: CASSIDEQYF.

This clone occurred a few times. The chain combines TRBV7-2 with TRBJ2-1, with 15 bases matching TRBD2. Germline V gene sequence: CDR1 SGHTA, CDR2 FQGNSA. The CDR3 consists of 19 residues. J lost 9 bases, V lost 5 bases, and 17 bases had no gene match. In DNA form, the CDR3 reads TGTGCCAGCAGCCTTACACCGGGACTAGCGGGGGGCCGGTGGGTTGAGCAGTTCTTC. It yields the protein CASSLTPGLAGGRWVEQFF.

In nucleotides, the CDR3 is TGTGCCAGCAGCCCCCCCCAAGCGGGAGGCGACACCGGGGAGCTGTTTTTT. Residues: CASSPPQAGGDTGELFF. The chain links TRBV7-9 to TRBJ2-2, with TRBD2 identical over 9 bases. The CDR3 extends over 17 amino acids. CDR1 is SEHNR and CDR2 is FQNEAQ in the germline V gene (reference sequence). The ends lost 5 bases at V and 3 bases at J; junction bases unmatched: 10.

The rearrangement joins TRBV14 to TRBJ2-7; 9 positions match TRBD2. Germline V gene sequence: CDR1 SGHDN, CDR2 FVKESK. The CDR3 consists of 16 residues. The V gene end was trimmed by 0 bases and the J gene end by 7 bases; junction bases not matched to a gene: 10. The CDR3 coding sequence is TGTGCCAGCAGCCAAGATTTCGATAGCGGGAGATATGAGCAGTACTTC. This translates into CASSQDFDSGRYEQYF.

The chain joins TRBV28 to TRBJ1-4, with D maybe TRBD1 (5 bases). Germline V gene lookup returns CDR1 MDHEN and CDR2 SYDVKM. With 7 bases removed from V and 9 bases from J, the gap between germline ends came to 15 bases. This CDR3 spans 13 amino acids. The CDR3 nucleotides are TGTGCCAGCAACCCAGGGTACCATCAAAAACTGTTTTTT. It specifies CASNPGYHQKLFF.

This clone showed up just a few times. V and J are TRBV27 and TRBJ2-7; 12 bases match TRBD2. CDR3 length: 17 residues. CDR1 is MNHEY, CDR2 SMNVEV, per germline (reference sequence). V lost 6 bases and J lost 2; bases outside the gene matches: 11. The CDR3 is CASRRTSGTLGTYEQYF. The CDR3 nucleotides are TGTGCCAGCAGGCGGACTAGCGGGACCTTAGGGACCTACGAGCAGTACTTC.

V usage is TRBV29-1 and J usage is TRBJ2-7; D is unclear. The germline V gene encodes CDR1 SQVTM and CDR2 ANQGSEA. Trimming removed 7 bases from V and 4 bases from J, with 14 bases in between. The CDR3 loop spans 12 amino acids. The CDR3 loop reads CSAKETTYEQYF. The CDR3 nucleotides are TGCAGCGCCAAAGAGACAACTTACGAGCAGTACTTC.

The chain couples TRBV28 to TRBJ2-7, with no clear D. V dropped 7 bases and J dropped 7 bases, with 11 bases sitting between them. CDR3 length: 11 amino acids. Germline V gene lookup returns CDR1 MDHEN and CDR2 SYDVKM. CDR3 sequence (DNA): TGTGCCAGCAACCAACCCAGGGAGCAGTACTTC. The encoded protein is CASNQPREQYF.

The chain couples TRBV20-1 to TRBJ2-1; D may be TRBD2 (5 bases). V was clipped by 2 bases and J by 10 bases, with 9 bases between them. From germline, CDR1 is DFQATT and CDR2 SNEGSKA (reference sequence). The CDR3 extends over 11 amino acids. The CDR3 loop is CSARMDWEQFF. CDR3 bases: TGCAGTGCTAGAATGGACTGGGAGCAGTTCTTC.

Written as DNA, the CDR3 is TGCAGTGCTAGAACATACGAGCAGTACTTC. Translating gives CSARTYEQYF. The V and J genes are TRBV20-1 and TRBJ2-7; D is undetermined. The V end was cut by 2 bases, the J end by 4 bases, with 3 bases between. Germline V gene sequence: CDR1 DFQATT, CDR2 SNEGSKA (reference sequence). This CDR3 is built from 10 residues.

This clone was counted only a few times. The V call is TRBV6-5, the J call TRBJ1-5, with 7 bases that match TRBD1. The V and J ends lost 6 bases and 4 bases, in that order; junction bases with no gene match: 6. This CDR3 spans 14 amino acids. Germline CDR1 reads MNHEY; CDR2 reads SVGAGI. The CDR3 loop reads CASRPGTVNQPQHF. DNA for the CDR3: TGTGCCAGCAGGCCCGGGACAGTTAATCAGCCCCAGCATTTT.

The CDR3 spells CAWSGSRGEKLFF. CDR3 nucleotides: TGTGCCTGGAGCGGGAGCAGGGGGGAAAAACTGTTTTTT. The V gene is TRBV30, the J gene TRBJ1-4; 7 positions agree with TRBD1. Germline assignment: CDR1 GTSNPN and CDR2 SVGIG (reference sequence). J was trimmed by 8 bases and V by 3 bases; bases with no gene match: 6. The CDR3 is made up of 13 amino acids.

This chain connects TRBV4-3 to TRBJ2-7; D is perhaps TRBD2 (6 bases). V was clipped by 0 bases and J by 3 bases, with 18 bases between them. CDR1 is LGHNA and CDR2 is YSLEER in the germline V gene. The CDR3 runs 17 residues. The CDR3 loop reads CASSQDWRGNPLYEQYF. In DNA, the CDR3 is TGCGCCAGCAGCCAAGATTGGCGGGGAAACCCCCTCTACGAGCAGTACTTC.

The chain is built from TRBV7-9 and TRBJ2-4; D unclear. Germline V gene sequence: CDR1 SEHNR, CDR2 FQNEAQ (reference sequence). This CDR3 is 13 amino acids long. Trimming took off 6 bases at V and 0 bases at J, with 6 bases between the two ends. The chain's CDR3 is CASSILAKNIQYF. CDR3 nucleotide sequence: TGTGCCAGCAGTATACTAGCCAAAAACATTCAGTACTTC.